The source of this TCR beta chain is a study of blood T cell repertoires in COVID-19. Participants' reported clinical history set cohort assignment. Per the germline V gene, CDR1 is GTSNPN and CDR2 is SVGIG (reference sequence). The V and J ends lost 3 bases and 5 bases respectively, with 19 bases between them. The CDR3 is 15 amino acids. This clone was seen just once. Method: immunoSEQ multiplex PCR; TCRdb's copy keeps in-frame clones and lacks some. Of 250,000 to 300,000 clones in the sample, over 75% are singletons; the top ten hold approximately 1.9%. The sample taken for sequencing was PBMCs or T cells enriched from blood (not recorded which). The receptor was derived from a woman aged 50 to 60 who had recovered from COVID-19. The chain carries TRBV30 and TRBJ2-5, with D possibly TRBD2 on 6 matching bases. The chain's CDR3 is CAWSREQGGYETQYF. Here the CDR3 DNA reads TGTGCCTGGAGCCGAGAACAAGGAGGGTACGAGACCCAGTACTTC. The variable domain in full, with the rest retrieved from reference TRBV30 and TRBJ2-5, is SQTIHQWPATLVQPVGSPLSLECTVEGTSNPNLYWYRQAAGRGLQLLFYSVGIGQISSEVPQNLSASRPQDRQFILSSKKLLLSDSGFYLCAWSREQGGYETQYFGPGTRLLVL.